This passage covers 22 T cell receptor beta chains from one sample sequenced in a study of blood T cell repertoires in COVID-19. Libraries were prepared by immunoSEQ multiplex PCR; TCRdb keeps only in-frame clonotypes and omits some of them. The sample includes 27,000 or so clones, 90% to 95% of them seen just once. The sample comprised peripheral blood. The receptors were gathered from a human donor with active COVID-19. The donor label of this sample is uncertain.

The chain is built from TRBV21-1 and TRBJ1-2; the table's TRBD1 call for D was not verified on the DNA. TRBV21-1 is tagged as a pseudogene. The CDR3 runs to 13 residues. The CDR3 bases are TGTGCCAGCAGGATGGACAGAGTCAGGGGCTACACCTTC. Translation: CASRMDRVRGYTF.

The chain combines TRBV11-2 with TRBJ2-7, with D tentatively TRBD1 (6 bases). The CDR3 runs 15 residues. With 2 bases removed from V and 7 bases from J, the gap between germline ends came to 18 bases. Germline V gives CDR1 SGHAT, CDR2 FQNNGV. Here the CDR3 DNA reads TGTGCCAGCAGCTTAACTCGGGGACAATACGTTGAGCAGTACTTC. This codes for CASSLTRGQYVEQYF.

In this sample, this clone turned up once. The chain uses TRBV2 and TRBJ1-2, with 7 bases that match TRBD1. The trim removed 3 bases at V and 6 bases at J, leaving 1 base unmatched. Per the germline V gene, CDR1 is SNHLY and CDR2 is FYNNEI. CDR3 size: 12 residues. Here the CDR3 DNA reads TGTGCCAGCAGTGACAGGGGGGATGGCTACACCTTC. Its translation is CASSDRGDGYTF.

V and J are TRBV2 and TRBJ2-2; D might be TRBD2 (5 bases). This CDR3 spans 15 amino acids. The V and J ends lost 1 base and 1 base respectively, with 7 bases between them. CDR1 is SNHLY, CDR2 FYNNEI, per germline. The DNA for the CDR3 is TGTGCCAGCAGTGAAGTCCGGGGGAACACCGGGGAGCTGTTTTTT. Its protein product is CASSEVRGNTGELFF.

V gene TRBV27 combines with J gene TRBJ2-3; D possibly corresponds to TRBD2 (6 bases). Germline loops: CDR1 MNHEY, CDR2 SMNVEV (reference sequence). This CDR3 contains 15 residues. V was shortened by 6 bases and J by 0 bases, with 13 bases between the two germline ends. CDR3 coding DNA: TGTGCCAGCAGACCCGGACTATCTAGCACAGATACGCAGTATTTT. This gives the protein CASRPGLSSTDTQYF.

This chain links TRBV7-3 with TRBJ2-2, with D tentatively TRBD1 (5 bases). The CDR3 extends over 14 amino acids. With 8 bases removed from V and 6 bases from J, the gap between germline ends came to 16 bases. Per the germline V gene, CDR1 is SGHTA and CDR2 is FQGTGA. The CDR3 loop is CASQGNLGAGELFF. The CDR3 DNA reads TGTGCCAGCCAAGGAAATTTAGGGGCCGGGGAGCTGTTTTTT.

J is TRBJ2-5 and V is TRBV10-3, with D possibly matching TRBD1 (5 bases). In germline, CDR1 is ENHRY, CDR2 SYGVKD. The CDR3 is 13 residues long. V dropped 4 bases and J dropped 1 base, with 7 bases sitting between them. In DNA form, the CDR3 reads TGTGCCATCAGTGGACAGATCCAAGAGACCCAGTACTTC. Its protein is CAISGQIQETQYF.

The chain carries TRBV3-1 (or the pseudogene TRBV3-2) and TRBJ2-5; TRBD2 might be the D (6 bases). The CDR3 runs 18 residues. V lost 2 bases to trimming and J lost 4 bases, with 23 bases between them. In germline, CDR1 is LGHDT, CDR2 YNNKEL (reference sequence). DNA of the CDR3: TGTGCCAGCAGCCAACAGTCGATAGCGGAGATAGGACGAGAGACCCAGTACTTC. As protein: CASSQQSIAEIGRETQYF.

The rearrangement uses TRBV6-2 or TRBV6-3 and TRBJ2-2; 8 bases fit TRBD2. The CDR3 has 17 residues. Germline assignment: CDR1 MNHEY and CDR2 SVGEGT. The trim removed 3 bases at V and 2 bases at J, leaving 8 bases unmatched. Here the CDR3 DNA reads TGTGCCAGCAGTTATACCCCTCTAGCGGGTAACACCGGGGAGCTGTTTTTT. This encodes CASSYTPLAGNTGELFF.

The chain carries TRBV29-1 and TRBJ2-4, with 9 positions matching TRBD1. This CDR3 is 15 amino acids long. Trimming removed 6 bases from V and 1 base from J; junction bases left unmatched: 7. Germline V gene sequence: CDR1 SQVTM, CDR2 ANQGSEA. The CDR3, as DNA: TGCAGCGTCGTTAAGACAGGGGGTGCCAAAAACATTCAGTACTTC. Translated, it gives CSVVKTGGAKNIQYF.

The gene calls are TRBV9 and TRBJ2-7; 8 nucleotides line up with TRBD1. CDR1 is SGDLS, CDR2 YYNGEE, per germline. Unmatched junction bases numbered 18, after V lost 1 base and J lost 0 bases. The CDR3 runs to 20 residues. The CDR3 sequence: CASSVSTEARGTGNSYEQYF. The CDR3 nucleotides are TGTGCCAGCAGCGTAAGCACGGAGGCCCGAGGGACAGGCAACTCCTACGAGCAGTACTTC.

V usage is TRBV7-9 and J usage is TRBJ2-1; TRBD2 is a possible D gene (5 bases). Germline lookup yields CDR1 SEHNR and CDR2 FQNEAQ (reference sequence). Trimming pared 5 bases from V and 2 bases from J, leaving 10 bases between. The CDR3 spans 14 residues. The CDR3 reads CASSPGLPYNEQFF. Written as DNA, the CDR3 is TGTGCCAGCAGCCCGGGATTGCCCTACAATGAGCAGTTCTTC.

J is TRBJ2-3 and V is TRBV7-2; 11 bases agree with TRBD2. CDR3 length: 16 amino acids. After removal of 1 base from V and 4 bases from J, the junction contained 4 bases not matched to a gene. Germline values: CDR1 SGHTA, CDR2 FQGNSA. The chain's CDR3 is CASSLDSGRAPDTQYF. CDR3 in DNA: TGTGCCAGCAGCTTAGATAGCGGGAGGGCCCCAGATACGCAGTATTTT.

This chain uses TRBV7-2 with TRBJ2-7; 8 nucleotides match TRBD2. Per germline, CDR1 SGHTA and CDR2 FQGNSA. CDR3 size: 14 residues. Losses at the gene ends were 5 bases for V and 2 bases for J; bases not matched to a gene: 5. Here the CDR3 reads CASSRDSGAYEQYF. The CDR3 DNA reads TGTGCCAGCAGCCGGGATAGCGGGGCCTACGAGCAGTACTTC.

Concerning this clone itself: The same CDR3 also results from other DNA sequences found in this sample. The chain is built from TRBV5-8 and TRBJ2-7; the match to TRBD2 covers 7 bases. This CDR3 spans 13 amino acids. Unmatched junction bases numbered 1, after V lost 2 bases and J lost 2 bases. CDR1 and CDR2 (germline): SGHTS, YDEGEE. The CDR3 spells CASSFRGAYEQYF. The CDR3 DNA follows: TGTGCCAGCAGCTTTCGGGGGGCCTACGAGCAGTACTTC.

The rearrangement uses TRBV5-1 and TRBJ1-1, with TRBD1 matching over 10 bases. The CDR3 runs to 19 residues. CDR1 SGHRS and CDR2 YFSETQ come from the germline V gene. Trimming took 0 bases from V and 2 from J; bases not matched to a gene: 13. The CDR3 reads CASSLVSFERDRGNTEAFF. CDR3 DNA: TGCGCCAGCAGCTTGGTTAGTTTTGAAAGGGACAGGGGAAACACTGAAGCTTTCTTT.

The genes are TRBV4-2 and TRBJ1-2; TRBD1 agrees at 7 bases. CDR1 and CDR2 (germline): LGHNA, YNFKEQ. The CDR3 has 14 residues. The V segment lost 3 bases and the J segment 8 bases; nucleotides outside the gene matches: 9. The DNA for the CDR3 is TGTGCCAGCAGCCAGGACAGGAGTGATAGCGGCTACACCTTC. Translation gives CASSQDRSDSGYTF.

V is TRBV9 and J is TRBJ2-3; D gene uncertain. This CDR3 is built from 16 residues. The germline V gene has CDR1 SGDLS and CDR2 YYNGEE. Trimming removed 0 bases from V and 2 bases from J, with 13 bases in between. In DNA form, the CDR3 reads TGTGCCAGCAGCGTAGCCGACTCCTCTTACACAGATACGCAGTATTTT. It codes for CASSVADSSYTDTQYF.

This sequence joins TRBV6-5 and TRBJ1-2, with D possibly TRBD1 on 6 matching bases. Deletions cut 4 bases from V and 8 bases from J, with 20 bases between. CDR1 MNHEY and CDR2 SVGAGI come from the germline V gene. The CDR3 is 15 amino acids. Here the CDR3 DNA reads TGTGCCAGCAGTTCGGAATTTAGGACAGTGCGGGGCTACACCTTC. Translated: CASSSEFRTVRGYTF.

The chain recombines TRBV29-1 with TRBJ2-3; 9 nucleotides align to TRBD2. Germline CDR1 reads SQVTM; CDR2 reads ANQGSEA. Trimming removed 0 bases from V and 1 base from J; junction bases left unmatched: 2. The CDR3 is 15 residues long. The CDR3 DNA sequence: TGCAGCGTTGAAGATAGACTAGCGGGCACAGATACGCAGTATTTT. The encoded protein is CSVEDRLAGTDTQYF.

The chain uses TRBV14 and TRBJ2-3; TRBD2 matches at 7 bases. Germline CDR1 is SGHDN and CDR2 is FVKESK. V lost 0 bases, J lost 6 bases, and 15 bases stayed unmatched. The CDR3 spans 18 residues. In nucleotides, the CDR3 is TGTGCCAGCAGCCAAGATCGCCTCGGGAGGTTCTCTCGCGATACGCAGTATTTT. Translated, it gives CASSQDRLGRFSRDTQYF. Full variable domain (remainder filled in from reference TRBV14 and TRBJ2-3): EAGVTQFPSHSVIEKGQTVTLRCDPISGHDNLYWYRRVMGKEIKFLLHFVKESKQDESGMPNNRFLAERTGGTYSTLKVQPAELEDSGVYFCASSQDRLGRFSRDTQYFGPGTRLTVL.

J is TRBJ2-7 and V is TRBV4-2; TRBD2 matches at 8 bases. Per the germline V gene, CDR1 is LGHNA and CDR2 is YNFKEQ. This CDR3 contains 16 residues. V dropped 0 bases and J dropped 3; count of bases not matched to a gene: 7. The CDR3 DNA follows: TGTGCCAGCAGCCAAGAGGGTAGGCTAGCGGGCTACGAGCAGTACTTC. This codes for CASSQEGRLAGYEQYF.